This T cell receptor (beta chain) was profiled in a study of blood T cells in healthy people across ages. Germline lookup yields CDR1 SGHAT and CDR2 FQNNGV. V shed 6 bases and J shed 5 bases, with 19 bases lying between them. The CDR3 is 15 residues long. It was with a sample-barcoded 5' primer and a J-beta primer mix that a second PCR of roughly 7 to 12 cycles was run. TCRdb passed the 5' RACE reads through MiXCR, listing each CDR3 protein once. The sample carries 780,000 or so distinct CDR3 sequences, 56% recorded once. The receptor was isolated from a man aged 35-49 years in good health. The chain couples TRBV11-2 to TRBJ2-5; D gene unclear. The sequencing input was blood. In DNA, the CDR3 is TGTGCCAGCAGAAGCCACAAGCTAAAGTCCGAGACCCAGTACTTC. The encoded protein is CASRSHKLKSETQYF.